These 15 T cell receptor beta chains came from one sample sequenced in a study of post-analysis software for immune sequencing data. Regarding the study as a whole: When patients were compared with controls, about 5 TRBV segments were more frequent, TRBV5-6, TRBV5-1 and TRBV20-1 among them.

Unique molecular identifiers were present in the TCR beta cDNA libraries. One entry per CDR3 protein, called by TCRdb with MiXCR from the PCR reads. The sample has some 370,000 distinct CDR3 sequences; less than 40% are singletons. No antigen is known for these receptors. Sequencing was performed on blood. The source of these receptors is a girl under 18 with multiple sclerosis.

V gene TRBV7-9 combines with J gene TRBJ2-7, with 7 bases identical to TRBD1. Germline loops: CDR1 SEHNR, CDR2 FQNEAQ (reference sequence). J was trimmed by 2 bases and V by 5 bases; bases with no gene match: 3. CDR3 length: 13 residues. This chain's CDR3 is CASSQGQPYEQYF. In DNA form, the CDR3 reads TGTGCCAGCAGCCAGGGACAGCCCTACGAGCAGTACTTC.

The chain carries TRBV15 and TRBJ2-3; 11 bases match TRBD1. V trimming: 5 bases; J trimming: 3 bases; junction bases outside the gene matches: 7. The CDR3 runs to 16 residues. Germline CDR1 LNHNV, CDR2 YYDKDF (reference sequence). This chain's CDR3 is CATSPRTGGRTDTQYF. The DNA of the CDR3 is TGTGCCACCAGCCCCAGGACAGGGGGCAGAACAGATACGCAGTATTTT.

This chain connects TRBV19 to TRBJ1-5; D is perhaps TRBD1 (6 bases). Trimming took 10 bases from V and 2 from J, leaving 24 bases between them. The CDR3 is 17 residues long. Looked up from germline, CDR1 is LNHDA and CDR2 is SQIVND (reference sequence). CDR3 in amino acids: CATQSDGGRGGNQPQHF. CDR3 DNA: TGTGCCACCCAGTCCGACGGGGGCCGGGGGGGCAATCAGCCCCAGCATTTT.

This clonotype has only a few counts. V and J are TRBV29-1 and TRBJ2-1; the D call may be TRBD1 or TRBD2 (7 bases each). V gave up 4 bases and J gave up 7 bases, with 20 bases separating them. This CDR3 region has 15 residues. The germline CDR1 and CDR2 sequences are SQVTM and ANQGSEA. The CDR3 bases are TGCAGCGTTGGGGTCCAGGGGGGGGGGCGTAATGAGCAGTTCTTC. This gives the protein CSVGVQGGGRNEQFF.

The gene calls are TRBV20-1 and TRBJ2-3, with 10 bases fitting TRBD2. Germline loops: CDR1 DFQATT, CDR2 SNEGSKA (reference sequence). The CDR3 length is 16 residues. V was clipped by 5 bases and J by 1 base; unmatched bases: 9. The DNA for the CDR3 is TGCAGTGCTTCTAAACGTAGCGGGGGGCGCACAGATACGCAGTATTTT. This translates into CSASKRSGGRTDTQYF.

The chain joins TRBV15 to TRBJ2-5; D uncertain. The V gene's germline CDR1 is LNHNV and CDR2 YYDKDF (reference sequence). V lost 1 base and J lost 5, with 2 bases in between. The CDR3 covers 11 residues. CDR3 region: CATSRGETQYF. The CDR3 DNA reads TGTGCCACCAGCAGAGGGGAGACCCAGTACTTC. Supplemented by reference TRBV15 and TRBJ2-5, the full variable domain reads DAMVIQNPRYQVTQFGKPVTLSCSQTLNHNVMYWYQQKSSQAPKLLFHYYDKDFNNEADTPDNFQSRRPNTSFCFLDIRSPGLGDTAMYLCATSRGETQYFGPGTRLLVL.

This clonotype was counted between two and nine times. The chain recombines TRBV7-2 with TRBJ2-5; TRBD2 aligns across 10 bases. Germline V gene data show CDR1 as SGHTA and CDR2 as FQGNSA. CDR3 length: 17 residues. The V segment lost 0 bases and the J segment 6 bases; nucleotides outside the gene matches: 10. CDR3 in amino acids: CASSLASGGAIVKTQYF. For the CDR3, the DNA is TGTGCCAGCAGCTTAGCCAGCGGGGGGGCCATTGTAAAGACCCAGTACTTC. The variable domain in full, with the rest retrieved from reference TRBV7-2 and TRBJ2-5, is GAGVSQSPSNKVTEKGKDVELRCDPISGHTALYWYRQSLGQGLEFLIYFQGNSAPDKSGLPSDRFSAERTGGSVSTLTIQRTQQEDSAVYLCASSLASGGAIVKTQYFGPGTRLLVL.

The table lists this clonotype with many counts. The chain employs TRBV29-1 and TRBJ1-1; D unresolved. The germline V gene encodes CDR1 SQVTM and CDR2 ANQGSEA. The CDR3 is 11 residues long. The V end lost 4 bases, the J end lost 1 base, and 4 bases lay between the germline ends. The CDR3 region is CSVATNTEAFF. The CDR3 nucleotides are TGCAGCGTTGCGACGAACACTGAAGCTTTCTTT.

The V gene is TRBV7-9, the J gene TRBJ2-3, with D perhaps matching TRBD1 (5 bases). Germline CDR1 and CDR2: SEHNR and FQNEAQ (reference sequence). This CDR3 comprises 15 residues. V was pared by 5 bases and J by 0 bases, with 12 bases between. The CDR3, as DNA: TGTGCCAGCAGCGTGGAGACAGCTAGCACAGATACGCAGTATTTT. This translates into CASSVETASTDTQYF.

This clonotype was detected only a few times. The V gene is TRBV20-1, the J gene TRBJ2-7; D is perhaps TRBD1 (6 bases). Per the germline V gene, CDR1 is DFQATT and CDR2 is SNEGSKA (reference sequence). This CDR3 contains 12 residues. Trimming pared 3 bases from V and 3 bases from J, leaving 9 bases between. For the CDR3, the DNA is TGCAGTGCTAGGATAGGGGGCTACGAGCAGTACTTC. Translation gives CSARIGGYEQYF.

The rearrangement joins TRBV2 to TRBJ1-2; 7 positions match TRBD1. Germline-derived CDR1 and CDR2 are SNHLY and FYNNEI. The junction had 8 bases not matched to a gene; V was cut back by 2 bases and J by 8 bases. This CDR3 has 14 residues. The CDR3 bases are TGTGCCAGCAGTGAACGGAAAGGGGGCGCGGGCTACACCTTC. Translation: CASSERKGGAGYTF.

A few counts support this clonotype. This chain uses TRBV7-8 with TRBJ1-1; D gene ambiguous. CDR1 SGHVS and CDR2 FQNEAQ come from the germline V gene. With 5 bases removed from V and 0 bases from J, the gap between germline ends came to 10 bases. The CDR3 spans 14 residues. CDR3 in amino acids: CASSETVLNTEAFF. The CDR3, as DNA: TGTGCCAGCAGCGAAACAGTCTTGAACACTGAAGCTTTCTTT.

This clonotype was counted a few times. J is TRBJ1-6 and V is TRBV5-5, with D uncertain. Germline lookup yields CDR1 SGHKS and CDR2 YYEKEE (reference sequence). V dropped 4 bases and J dropped 10 bases, with 9 bases sitting between them. The CDR3 runs to 12 residues. CDR3 sequence reads: CASSPLGSPLHF. CDR3 DNA sequence: TGTGCCAGCAGCCCCCTAGGATCACCCCTCCACTTT.

This clonotype was picked up a small number of times. The J gene is TRBJ1-1, the V gene TRBV7-9, with unresolved D. Germline-derived CDR1 and CDR2 are SEHNR and FQNEAQ (reference sequence). Trimming cost V 1 base and J 0 bases, with 12 bases left between them. CDR3 length equals 16 residues. The CDR3, as DNA: TGTGCCAGCAGCTTAGAGAAGGGCAGACTGAACACTGAAGCTTTCTTT. Amino acid sequence: CASSLEKGRLNTEAFF. Full variable domain (missing parts from reference TRBV7-9 and TRBJ1-1): DTGVSQNPRHKITKRGQNVTFRCDPISEHNRLYWYRQTLGQGPEFLTYFQNEAQLEKSRLLSDRFSAERPKGSFSTLEIQRTEQGDSAMYLCASSLEKGRLNTEAFFGQGTRLTVV.

The V call is TRBV18, the J call TRBJ2-3; D gene uncertain. Germline values: CDR1 KGHSH, CDR2 LQKENI. The CDR3 loop spans 11 amino acids. The V gene lost 5 bases and the J gene lost 4 bases, with 4 bases spanning the gap. CDR3 DNA: TGTGCCAGCTCAGTAGCAGATACGCAGTATTTT. Amino acids: CASSVADTQYF.